This T cell receptor beta chain was retrieved from a study of identical twins. The study, taken as a whole, reports: Excess sharing by twins proved weaker in beta out-of-frame sequences. The models gave estimates that fell short of the out-of-frame TCR alpha sharing seen in monozygotic twins. Memory repertoires showed no such pattern, whereas abundant cord blood beta clonotypes carried fewer insertions.

A universal primer site was added by template switching, and unique molecular identifiers were carried by the cDNA. TCRdb fed the 5' RACE reads into MiXCR, producing one record per CDR3 protein. The data hold roughly 1,500,000 distinct CDR3 sequences, with more than 30% observed a single time. Trimming left V 6 bases short and J 12 bases short, with 18 bases between. The CDR3 sequence is 11 residues long. Germline CDR1 DFQATT, CDR2 SNEGSKA (reference sequence). With regard to this clonotype: What it recognizes is unknown.

This receptor was taken from a newborn girl in good health. Specimen: cord blood. The chain links TRBV20-1 to TRBJ2-7, with D unclear. The CDR3 loop is CSAIPRLSPYF. The CDR3 DNA follows: TGCAGTGCGATACCTCGTCTCTCTCCGTACTTC.